This T cell receptor (beta chain) was retrieved from a study of T cell repertoires in cytomegalovirus infection (dated by TCRdb to about 2019). Regarding the research as a whole: Alongside well-studied HLA-B-restricted epitopes, the peptide stimulations were aimed at recently identified HLA-C-restricted CMV epitopes, whose presentation resists viral immunomodulation. The HLA type of each donor mattered for the analysis, because public TCR beta signatures pointed to carriage of CMV infection along with the matching HLA type. The study at large found these results: In both this cohort and an independent roughly 400-donor cohort, the cumulative frequency of public TCR beta family members distinguished carriers of CMV infection plus the relevant HLA type. The ex vivo response was dominated by HLA-C-restricted CMV-specific TCR beta clonotypes, and the single most frequent clonotype in two of eight donors was supplied by these HLA-C-restricted clonotypes.

Reading from cysteine to phenylalanine, the CDR3 counts 15 amino acids. Left in the record is the CDR3 DNA by itself, 45 bases read in frame from the first base. V is clipped by 5 bases and J by 4 bases, and the sequence between their germline boundaries is 14 bases long. Sequencer: Illumina HiSeq 1500. TCRdb reprocessed the public reads (quality trimming at Q25 with fastp, clone calling with MiXCR) and kept in-frame beta chains. Rows matching on CDR3 protein sequence are summarized as one entry with the most common DNA and genes. The sample table holds some 700,000 distinct CDR3 sequences, of which 30% to 40% were seen once. Together, the top ten hold 15% to 20% of the sample. Of note for this clonotype: Its antigen target is currently unknown. No base-level quality is on record; no much larger clone is a single base apart.

Taken with the paper, the label for treatment or condition translates to: in vitro stimulation with specific CMV peptide epitopes to enrich CMV-specific T cells. The material was cultured PBMCs, obtained from culture after CMV antigen stimulation. The chain is made from TRBV12-3 or TRBV12-4 and TRBJ1-4; the D region possibly corresponds to TRBD1 (6 bases align). This receptor was identified in a human donor in good health (CMV status not recorded). Some clones in this sample may be carry-over from other donors' samples. The sequence in DNA is TGTGCCAGCAGTGCCACAGGGATGGTTAATGAAAAACTGTTTTTT. The translation is CASSATGMVNEKLFF.